This T cell receptor beta chain derives from a study of blood T cell repertoires in COVID-19. Whole-study context: Sources were T cells, B-cell-depleted T cells, or PBMCs; the material itself was cDNA or gDNA.

CDR3 size: 16 residues. V was clipped by 0 bases and J by 2 bases, with 14 bases between them. Germline assignment: CDR1 SGHRS and CDR2 YFSETQ. Source study methods: Cell counts per sample came from amplifying reference gene primers. Method: immunoSEQ multiplex PCR; TCRdb's copy keeps in-frame clones and lacks some. V, J and clone size reflect that table, while D and trimming were determined from the DNA. This table has around 620,000 clones, approximately 90% appearing once. The clonotype originates from a young woman with acute or convalescent COVID-19. Sequenced material: peripheral blood. V is TRBV5-1 and J is TRBJ2-5; unclear D gene. The CDR3, as DNA: TGCGCCAGCAGCTTGGTCCCTGCGGCAGCTCAAGAGACCCAGTACTTC. This codes for CASSLVPAAAQETQYF.